This T cell receptor beta chain was profiled in a study of spatial heterogeneity in lung cancer. TCRdb processed the 5' RACE reads anew with MiXCR; each CDR3 protein has one entry. The table includes roughly 120,000 distinct CDR3 sequences, 9% to 15% detected once. This CDR3 is built from 14 residues. Germline values: CDR1 SGHAT, CDR2 FQNNGV. Time point meaning: blood at routine non-recurrence follow-up after resection. Whole RNA was taken from tumor, nontumor lung or frozen PBMC; it was then sequenced unsorted. This clonotype was counted only a few times. At one end, the junction sequence differs from germline, possibly due to a read error.

The rearrangement joins TRBV11-2 to TRBJ2-5; D gene unclear. The sequencing here drew on PBMCs, taken at follow-up. This clonotype was obtained from a male donor with early-stage non-small cell lung cancer. The CDR3 DNA is TGTGCCAGCAGCCTAGAACCCTGGCAAGAGACCCAGTACTTC. It is translated as CASSLEPWQETQYF.